The 21 T cell receptor beta chains reported below all come from one sample, sequenced in a study of cytomegalovirus exposure and HLA in healthy donors. The PCR used 60 Vbeta and 13 Jbeta primers. Assay used: immunoSEQ multiplex PCR; TCRdb lists only in-frame clones, some missing. The profile shows about 140,000 clones, roughly three quarters of them singletons. Sequencing input: PBMCs. All receptors come from a woman between 50 and 59 years old in good health and CMV-seronegative.

The chain couples TRBV27 to TRBJ2-7; D uncertain. The CDR3 loop spans 13 amino acids. Germline values: CDR1 MNHEY, CDR2 SMNVEV (reference sequence). V was pared by 2 bases and J by 0 bases, with 5 bases between. The CDR3 spells CASSLTGSYEQYF. In DNA, the CDR3 is TGTGCCAGCAGTTTAACCGGCTCCTACGAGCAGTACTTC.

The chain uses TRBV18 and TRBJ1-1; 10 nucleotides align to TRBD1. CDR1 and CDR2 (germline): KGHSH, LQKENI. This CDR3 has 15 residues. J was trimmed by 1 base and V by 7 bases; bases with no gene match: 6. Written as DNA, the CDR3 is TGTGCCAGCTATATGGACAGGGGGTCGAACACTGAAGCTTTCTTT. Its protein product is CASYMDRGSNTEAFF.

V is TRBV9 and J is TRBJ1-2; possibly TRBD1 for D (5 bases). The CDR3 sequence is 16 residues long. Germline CDR1 SGDLS, CDR2 YYNGEE. V lost 0 bases, J lost 14 bases, and 26 bases lay in between. CDR3 coding DNA: TGTGCCAGCAGCGTAGATGCTAGCGCTCGATCTGGGGGACGGACCTTC. This translates into CASSVDASARSGGRTF.

This sequence joins TRBV11-2 and TRBJ2-1; 14 nucleotides agree with TRBD2. J gave up 9 bases and V 5 bases, and 9 bases lay outside the gene matches. Looked up from germline, CDR1 is SGHAT and CDR2 is FQNNGV. There are 16 residues in the CDR3. The CDR3 is CASSPRLAGGRAEQFF. CDR3 coding DNA: TGTGCCAGCAGCCCTCGACTAGCGGGGGGGCGCGCTGAGCAGTTCTTC. Looking up the rest from reference TRBV11-2 and TRBJ2-1 gives the full variable domain: EAGVAQSPRYKIIEKRQSVAFWCNPISGHATLYWYQQILGQGPKLLIQFQNNGVVDDSQLPKDRFSAERLKGVDSTLKIQPAKLEDSAVYLCASSPRLAGGRAEQFFGPGTRLTVL.

V is TRBV6-1 and J is TRBJ1-1; 8 bases match TRBD1. Germline trimming cut 2 bases from V and 1 base from J; bases unmatched to any gene: 3. The germline V gene has CDR1 MNHNS and CDR2 SASEGT. The CDR3 has 15 amino acids. The CDR3 DNA follows: TGTGCCAGCAGTGAATTCGGGACAGGGAACACTGAAGCTTTCTTT. It specifies CASSEFGTGNTEAFF.

The chain uses TRBV2 and TRBJ1-1; the D is unclear. The CDR3 is 14 amino acids. Trimming removed 3 bases from V and 3 bases from J, with 11 bases in between. The germline gives CDR1 SNHLY, CDR2 FYNNEI. CDR3 sequence (DNA): TGTGCCAGCAGTGACATGGCAGTTGACACTGAAGCTTTCTTT. This gives the protein CASSDMAVDTEAFF.

This clone was counted a single time. This chain links TRBV6-1 with TRBJ1-3; D perhaps matches TRBD1 (6 bases). The germline V and J ends were trimmed by 6 bases and 4 bases, with 16 bases remaining between them. The CDR3 spans 15 residues. The germline CDR1 and CDR2 sequences are MNHNS and SASEGT. As DNA, the CDR3 is TGTGCCAGCAGCGTGACAGGTTCTCTGGGAAACACCATATATTTT. It is translated as CASSVTGSLGNTIYF.

The V gene is TRBV5-1, the J gene TRBJ2-7; the match to TRBD2 covers 9 bases. The ends lost 4 bases at V and 1 base at J; junction bases unmatched: 9. The CDR3 extends over 16 amino acids. Germline V gene lookup returns CDR1 SGHRS and CDR2 YFSETQ. CDR3 in amino acids: CASSRSGGRGSYEQYF. CDR3 coding DNA: TGCGCCAGCAGCAGGAGCGGGGGGCGGGGGTCCTACGAGCAGTACTTC.

The rearrangement uses TRBV7-2 and TRBJ2-2; D is unclear. CDR1 and CDR2 from the germline V gene are SGHTA and FQGNSA. The CDR3 totals 12 residues. Between the trimmed V and J ends, which lost 6 bases and 2 bases, there was a span of 4 bases. The CDR3 nucleotides are TGTGCCAGCAGTCTTAACACCGGGGAGCTGTTTTTT. This gives the protein CASSLNTGELFF.

The V call is TRBV4-2, the J call TRBJ1-5; maybe TRBD1 (6 bases). The V end lost 2 bases, the J end lost 5 bases, and 13 bases lay between the germline ends. The CDR3 contains 15 residues. Germline CDR1 reads LGHNA; CDR2 reads YNFKEQ. CDR3 sequence reads: CASSQSRAGDQPQHF. CDR3 sequence (DNA): TGTGCCAGCAGCCAATCCAGGGCAGGGGATCAGCCCCAGCATTTT.

The V and J genes are TRBV5-4 and TRBJ2-1; D ambiguous. Trimming left V 4 bases short and J 8 bases short, with 10 bases between. The CDR3 extends over 12 amino acids. Germline CDR1 and CDR2: SGHNT and YYREEE (reference sequence). CDR3 in amino acids: CASSTTTDEQFF. The CDR3 nucleotides read TGTGCCAGCAGCACCACAACAGATGAGCAGTTCTTC.

The chain links TRBV19 to TRBJ2-6, with D possibly matching TRBD2 (6 bases). Trimming took 5 bases from V and 3 from J, leaving 11 bases between them. This CDR3 has 15 amino acids. CDR1 and CDR2 (germline): LNHDA, SQIVND (reference sequence). The DNA of the CDR3 is TGTGCCAGTAGTCAGCGGGCTGGTGGGGCCAACGTCCTGACTTTC. As protein: CASSQRAGGANVLTF.

As regards this clone: The junction departs from germline at one end; a sequencing error may be responsible. The V call is TRBV7-9, the J call TRBJ2-2; the match to TRBD1 covers 9 bases. Germline CDR1 and CDR2: SEHNR and FQNEAQ (reference sequence). There are 15 residues in the CDR3. CDR3 nucleotide sequence: TGTTCCAGCAGCAGGGGGACAGGGTTCACCGGGGAGCTGTTTTTT. Residues: CSSSRGTGFTGELFF.

The rearrangement uses TRBV9 and TRBJ2-3, with D possibly TRBD2 on 6 matching bases. V was shortened by 4 bases and J by 6 bases, with 15 bases between the two germline ends. From germline, CDR1 is SGDLS and CDR2 YYNGEE. The CDR3 has 14 residues. The CDR3 coding sequence is TGTGCCAGCAGCCTAGCGCTTTCGGGGGATACGCAGTATTTT. Translated, it gives CASSLALSGDTQYF.

The chain is built from TRBV6-6 and TRBJ1-2; 7 bases line up with TRBD1. Germline loops: CDR1 MNHNY, CDR2 SVGAGI (reference sequence). V was pared by 4 bases and J by 4 bases, with 6 bases of the junction left unmatched. The CDR3 extends over 14 amino acids. This CDR3 reads CASSSSDRSYGYTF. In nucleotides, the CDR3 is TGTGCCAGCAGTTCCTCGGACAGGTCCTATGGCTACACCTTC.

The rearrangement uses TRBV4-2 and TRBJ1-4, with 9 positions matching TRBD1. Looked up from germline, CDR1 is LGHNA and CDR2 is YNFKEQ. The CDR3 runs 16 residues. The V gene end was trimmed by 2 bases and the J gene end by 3 bases; junction bases not matched to a gene: 4. CDR3: CASSQRTGVANEKLFF. CDR3 in DNA: TGTGCCAGCAGCCAAAGGACAGGGGTAGCTAATGAAAAACTGTTTTTT.

The CDR3 region has the DNA TGTGCCAGCAGCGCAGAAGCGGGGGCCCTGGGCACAGATACGCAGTATTTT. Its protein product is CASSAEAGALGTDTQYF. The gene calls are TRBV7-9 and TRBJ2-3; TRBD2 matches 8 bases. Trimming at V came to 5 bases and at J to 1 base, leaving 11 bases not matched to a gene. This CDR3 contains 17 residues. Looked up from germline, CDR1 is SEHNR and CDR2 is FQNEAQ (reference sequence). Full variable domain (remainder filled in from reference TRBV7-9 and TRBJ2-3): DTGVSQNPRHKITKRGQNVTFRCDPISEHNRLYWYRQTLGQGPEFLTYFQNEAQLEKSRLLSDRFSAERPKGSFSTLEIQRTEQGDSAMYLCASSAEAGALGTDTQYFGPGTRLTVL.

The rearrangement uses TRBV4-3 and TRBJ1-3, with 9 bases aligning to TRBD1. CDR3 length: 16 residues. Trimming took 0 bases from V and 5 from J; bases not matched to a gene: 5. Germline V gives CDR1 LGHNA, CDR2 YSLEER. CDR3 bases: TGCGCCAGCAGCCAAGATTGGGGACAGGGTAGAAACACCATATATTTT. It specifies CASSQDWGQGRNTIYF.

The chain employs TRBV5-6 and TRBJ2-2; 8 nucleotides agree with TRBD1. The germline V gene encodes CDR1 SGHDT and CDR2 YYEEEE. Trimming at V came to 0 bases and at J to 5 bases, leaving 3 bases not matched to a gene. CDR3 length equals 15 residues. The CDR3, as DNA: TGTGCCAGCAGCTTGGGTACAGGGGGTACCGGGGAGCTGTTTTTT. This gives the protein CASSLGTGGTGELFF.

This chain uses TRBV6-5 with TRBJ1-2, with 8 bases fitting TRBD1. The CDR3 spans 16 residues. Germline loops: CDR1 MNHEY, CDR2 SVGAGI. Trimming removed 0 bases from V and 6 bases from J; junction bases left unmatched: 9. The CDR3 region is CASSYSNKRTGNGYTF. CDR3 DNA sequence: TGTGCCAGCAGTTACTCTAACAAGAGGACAGGGAATGGCTACACCTTC.

This chain links TRBV4-1 with TRBJ1-1, with D tentatively TRBD1 (6 bases). The germline V and J ends were trimmed by 4 bases and 0 bases, with 15 bases remaining between them. The CDR3 extends over 16 amino acids. Per the germline V gene, CDR1 is MGHRA and CDR2 is YSYEKL. Here the CDR3 reads CASSPGAGTMNTEAFF. The CDR3 coding sequence is TGCGCCAGCAGCCCAGGGGCCGGGACAATGAACACTGAAGCTTTCTTT.